Here is one TCR beta chain with its context. The sample comes from a study of blood T cell repertoires in COVID-19. From germline, CDR1 is SGHDN and CDR2 FVKESK. The V gene end was trimmed by 0 bases and the J gene end by 5 bases; junction bases not matched to a gene: 9. This CDR3 contains 16 residues. Clinical history as reported by participants underpinned cohort assignment. Measured with immunoSEQ multiplex PCR; TCRdb has only the in-frame clones, and not every one. The sample has about 280,000 clones, approximately 88% seen once; the top ten hold 6% to 7%. The sample was PBMCs or T cells enriched from blood (not recorded which). The rearrangement joins TRBV14 to TRBJ1-2; TRBD1 aligns across 7 bases. The sequence came from a woman aged 40-49 years who had recovered from COVID-19. This chain's CDR3 is CASSQDLDRHFYGYTF. The CDR3 DNA is TGTGCCAGCAGCCAAGATTTGGACAGGCACTTTTATGGCTACACCTTC.